This T cell receptor beta chain is from a study of shared clonotypes between healthy human individuals. Trimming removed 5 bases from V and 0 bases from J, with 14 bases in between. Germline CDR1 reads SGHAT; CDR2 reads FQNNGV. The CDR3 is 15 residues long. Repertoires were generated with immunoSEQ multiplex PCR, while TCRdb's copy carries only in-frame clones and drops some. The sample comprises about 2.1 million clones, about 92% of which are singletons, and under 2% rests with the top ten. The naive CD8 fraction comprised CD45RO-negative cells positively selected for CCR7 and excluded terminally differentiated effector memory CD45RA+ cells.

The sequenced sample was naive CD8+ T cells from PBMCs. The receptor was derived from a man aged 18 to 29 in good health. Some clones in this sample may be carry-over from other donors' samples. The chain has TRBV11-2 and TRBJ2-7, with D possibly TRBD1 on 5 matching bases. The CDR3: CASSLITGPSYEQYF. As DNA, the CDR3 is TGTGCCAGCAGCCTAATAACAGGACCCTCCTACGAGCAGTACTTC.